Below, 5 T cell receptor beta chains from the same sample are listed, as sequenced in a study of blood T cell repertoires in COVID-19. Clones were sequenced by immunoSEQ multiplex PCR, and TCRdb holds only the in-frame ones, with some missing. This sample yields nearly 100,000 clones, of which about four fifths are seen a single time; 17% belongs to the top ten. Material: peripheral blood. The receptors shown here come from a woman between 55 and 75 years old with acute or convalescent COVID-19.

The table lists this clone with a few counts. The rearrangement uses TRBV29-1 and TRBJ1-1; D is undetermined. V was clipped by 7 bases and J by 1 base, with 13 bases between them. CDR1 is SQVTM, CDR2 ANQGSEA, per germline. CDR3 length: 13 amino acids. CDR3 region: CSAPREGNTEAFF. The CDR3, as DNA: TGCAGCGCGCCTAGGGAGGGGAACACTGAAGCTTTCTTT.

The J gene is TRBJ1-6, the V gene TRBV4-1, with D possibly TRBD1 on 6 matching bases. Germline CDR1 MGHRA, CDR2 YSYEKL. Trimming removed 0 bases at V and 5 bases at J, with 8 bases between. The CDR3 spans 15 residues. CDR3 DNA sequence: TGCGCCAGCAGCCAAGACCGGGACAATAATTCACCCCTCCACTTT. Translated: CASSQDRDNNSPLHF.

The chain is built from TRBV21-1 and TRBJ2-7; the D call of TRBD2 is as the table states it, not checked on the DNA. TRBV21-1 is shown as a pseudogene. The CDR3 has 15 residues. This CDR3 is CASSKESPFSYEQYF. CDR3 sequence (DNA): TGTGCCAGCAGCAAAGAATCTCCCTTCTCCTACGAGCAGTACTTC.

This chain uses TRBV11-3 with TRBJ2-5; 7 bases fit TRBD1. The CDR3 is 15 residues long. The V segment lost 1 base and the J segment 5 bases; nucleotides outside the gene matches: 7. CDR1 is SGHNT, CDR2 YENEEA, per germline. The CDR3 protein is CASSLAGTAAETQYF. The CDR3 DNA sequence: TGTGCCAGCAGCTTAGCAGGGACAGCGGCGGAGACCCAGTACTTC.

This clone was seen just once. This sequence joins TRBV28 and TRBJ1-3, with 8 bases lining up with TRBD1. V dropped 8 bases and J dropped 2; count of bases not matched to a gene: 2. Germline CDR1 reads MDHEN; CDR2 reads SYDVKM. The CDR3 loop spans 13 amino acids. CDR3 nucleotide sequence: TGTGCCAGCCCGGACAGGGCTGGAAACACCATATATTTT. This codes for CASPDRAGNTIYF.